The 18 T cell receptor beta chains below were found in one sample sequenced in a study of Graves' ophthalmopathy and Graves' hyperthyroidism. From RNA, the CDR3 regions of TCR beta chains were amplified and sequenced. The library came from an HTBI-primed first-round RT-PCR and a second-round multiplex PCR. MiXCR, applied by TCRdb to the multiplex PCR reads, yields one record per CDR3 protein. The data contain around 1,000,000 distinct CDR3 sequences, 35% to 40% of them singletons. The source material was peripheral blood or thyroid tissue (not recorded which). Receptors were obtained from an adult man with Graves' hyperthyroidism.

This rearrangement joins TRBV10-3 to TRBJ2-5; TRBD2 is a possible D gene (6 bases). The germline V gene encodes CDR1 ENHRY and CDR2 SYGVKD. V was clipped by 3 bases and J by 7 bases, with 9 bases between them. There are 12 residues in the CDR3. CDR3 bases: TGTGCCATCAGTGAACCGGAGGGGACCCAGTACTTC. Translation: CAISEPEGTQYF.

This clonotype was recorded many times. The genes are TRBV7-2 and TRBJ1-5; 8 bases match TRBD1. Germline-derived CDR1 and CDR2 are SGHTA and FQGNSA. The CDR3 contains 17 residues. With 1 base clipped from V and 0 bases from J, the junction kept 5 bases outside the gene matches. The CDR3 region has the DNA TGTGCCAGCAGCTTAGTTCCTGGACAGGGTAGCAATCAGCCCCAGCATTTT. It yields the protein CASSLVPGQGSNQPQHF.

The chain recombines TRBV27 with TRBJ1-4; 7 bases match TRBD1. V was pared by 5 bases and J by 7 bases, with 13 bases of the junction left unmatched. The CDR3 has 16 amino acids. Germline V gene lookup returns CDR1 MNHEY and CDR2 SMNVEV (reference sequence). The CDR3 region has the DNA TGTGCCAGCAGTCCTTTACCGGGACAGCGTGGTGAAAAACTGTTTTTT. This gives the protein CASSPLPGQRGEKLFF.

This clonotype has only a few counts. A much larger clone sits a single nucleotide away, making a read error possible. In DNA, the CDR3 is TGCAGCGCCTTGCGCAGGGGGCGCGGGAACACTGAAGCTTTCTTT. This sequence encodes CSALRRGRGNTEAFF. The chain couples TRBV29-1 to TRBJ1-1; 8 bases align to TRBD1. The germline CDR1 and CDR2 sequences are SQVTM and ANQGSEA. The CDR3 contains 15 residues. V lost 7 bases to trimming and J lost 1 base; unmatched junction nucleotides: 11.

Concerning this clonotype: Given the absence of the conserved phenylalanine or tryptophan at the CDR3 end, a read error is likely. The DNA is omitted, as the CDR3 cannot be located on it reliably, and the CDR3 follows TCRdb's listing. The CDR3 sequence: CSASAGTV. The chain combines TRBV20-1 with TRBJ1-2. The CDR3 has 8 residues if both end residues are counted. The germline gives CDR1 DFQATT, CDR2 SNEGSKA (reference sequence).

This clonotype is a singleton in its sample. Because the CDR3's place on the DNA is in doubt, the DNA is left out and the CDR3 is given as listed by TCRdb. Here the CDR3 reads CASSHVGQGAVTGELYF. This chain uses TRBV4-2 with TRBJ2-7; the D call TRBD1 from the table was never checked on the DNA. The germline V gene encodes CDR1 LGHNA and CDR2 YNFKEQ. A total of 17 residues make up the CDR3, ends included.

As for this clonotype: Because the CDR3's place on the DNA is in doubt, the DNA is left out and the CDR3 is given as listed by TCRdb. This chain uses TRBV10-3 with TRBJ2-7; the D segment call TRBD2 is taken from the table without a DNA check. The germline V gene has CDR1 ENHRY and CDR2 SYGVKD. 14 amino acids form the CDR3, both terminal residues included. The CDR3 loop is CAICSASVSYEQYF.

The chain joins TRBV19 to TRBJ1-4; possible D gene TRBD1, 5 bases. Germline assignment: CDR1 LNHDA and CDR2 SQIVND (reference sequence). This CDR3 region has 13 residues. V was trimmed by 6 bases and J by 4 bases, leaving 9 bases between them. The CDR3 reads CASSGADNEKLFF. DNA of the CDR3: TGTGCCAGTAGCGGGGCGGATAATGAAAAACTGTTTTTT.

This chain connects TRBV7-9 to TRBJ2-3; a weak D match, TRBD2 (6 bases). The CDR3 is 13 residues long. The V end lost 4 bases, the J end lost 7 bases, and 12 bases lay between the germline ends. Germline lookup yields CDR1 SEHNR and CDR2 FQNEAQ (reference sequence). CDR3 sequence reads: CASSSDYWNTQYF. CDR3 sequence (DNA): TGTGCCAGCAGCTCGGACTATTGGAATACGCAGTATTTT.

About this clonotype: A read error may produce the germline difference seen at one junction end. The V and J genes are TRBV11-2 and TRBJ2-6; D remains unclear. CDR3 length: 14 amino acids. Germline CDR1 is SGHAT and CDR2 is FQNNGV. CDR3 residues: CASSPATGANVLTF. The CDR3 DNA follows: TGCGCCAGCAGCCCGGCGACTGGAGCCAACGTCCTGACTTTC.

Details on this clonotype: Relative to the germline gene, one junction end is altered; a read error may explain this. The CDR3 nucleotides read TGTGCCAGCCGTATGGAGGTTCGGACTGAAGCTTTC. Its translation: CASRMEVRTEAF. This chain joins TRBV2 and TRBJ2-6; possibly TRBD2 for D (5 bases). Germline V lookup: CDR1 SNHLY, CDR2 FYNNEI. The CDR3 has 12 amino acids.

This clonotype was counted many times. This chain connects TRBV12-3 or TRBV12-4 to TRBJ1-5; possible D gene TRBD1, 5 bases. With 6 bases removed from V and 2 bases from J, the gap between germline ends came to 20 bases. The CDR3 totals 17 residues. Here the CDR3 DNA reads TGTGCCAGCAGACGATCATCGGGACTGAGGGGCAATCAGCCCCAGCATTTT. Translated: CASRRSSGLRGNQPQHF.

There are many counts of this clonotype. This chain joins TRBV9 and TRBJ2-5; D remains unclear. Between the trimmed V and J ends, which lost 3 bases and 5 bases, there was a span of 14 bases. CDR1 is SGDLS and CDR2 is YYNGEE in the germline V gene. This CDR3 has 14 residues. The CDR3 spells CASSAGLYKETQYF. The CDR3 DNA reads TGTGCCAGCAGCGCCGGTTTATATAAGGAGACCCAGTACTTC.

This clonotype was picked up a small number of times. The chain joins TRBV2 to TRBJ2-7; 11 bases line up with TRBD2. From germline, CDR1 is SNHLY and CDR2 FYNNEI. The CDR3 extends over 15 amino acids. V was pared by 6 bases and J by 2 bases, with 6 bases of the junction left unmatched. CDR3 sequence: CASRPTSGRPYEQYF. CDR3 DNA: TGTGCCAGCAGACCCACTAGCGGGAGACCCTACGAGCAGTACTTC. The variable domain in full, completed from reference TRBV2 and TRBJ2-7, reads EPEVTQTPSHQVTQMGQEVILRCVPISNHLYFYWYRQILGQKVEFLVSFYNNEISEKSEIFDDQFSVERPDGSNFTLKIRSTKLEDSAMYFCASRPTSGRPYEQYFGPGTRLTVT.

As regards this clonotype: A much larger clone is a single base away; this may be a read error. The genes are TRBV10-3 and TRBJ1-6; tentatively, D is TRBD1 (6 bases). The CDR3 sequence is 14 residues long. Germline CDR1 reads ENHRY; CDR2 reads SYGVKD. Trimming cost V 10 bases and J 3 bases, with 13 bases left between them. The CDR3 nucleotides read TGTGCCAGCCGACAGGCTATCTATAATTCACCCCTCCACTTT. Translation: CASRQAIYNSPLHF.

A few counts support this clonotype. An end of the junction does not agree with germline; a read error may underlie this. The chain links TRBV10-3 to TRBJ1-1; the D is unclear. The CDR3 has 12 amino acids. Germline assignment: CDR1 ENHRY and CDR2 SYGVKD. In DNA, the CDR3 is TGTGCCATCAGTGGGTCACGCACTAAAGCTTTCTTT. As protein: CAISGSRTKAFF.

Concerning this clonotype itself: A clone one base away is much larger, so this may be a read error. This chain joins TRBV7-8 and TRBJ1-1, with 8 nucleotides matching TRBD1. This CDR3 is built from 14 residues. V trimming: 3 bases; J trimming: 8 bases; junction bases outside the gene matches: 8. Germline lookup yields CDR1 SGHVS and CDR2 FQNEAQ. The CDR3 loop reads CASSFGTGFVEAFF. The CDR3, as DNA: TGTGCCAGCAGCTTCGGGACAGGCTTTGTCGAAGCTTTCTTT.

Ten or more counts support this clonotype. The chain carries TRBV20-1 and TRBJ2-2, with TRBD1 as a possible D gene (6 bases). This CDR3 has 15 residues. Germline V lookup: CDR1 DFQATT, CDR2 SNEGSKA (reference sequence). V was trimmed by 4 bases and J by 1 base, leaving 13 bases between them. In nucleotides, the CDR3 is TGCAGTGCTACCGGGCAGGGGCGGAACACCGGGGAGCTGTTTTTT. Translating it yields CSATGQGRNTGELFF.